One T cell receptor beta chain is described in this entry. Which antigen it targets is not known. No base qualities exist here, and no much larger clone lies one base off it. This entry comes from a study of blood T cell repertoires in COVID-19 (dated by TCRdb to 2018 to 2020). Regarding the research as a whole: Collaborator samples came from the United States, Italy and Spain and covered acute and convalescent phases of COVID-19. The material from the prospective study consisted of cDNA or gDNA derived from T cells, B-cell-depleted T cells, or PBMCs. The dataset comprised deeply sampled blood TCRbeta repertoires from subjects exposed to, actively infected with, or recovered from COVID-19. A freely available public database, intended as a resource for researchers studying the immune response to SARS-CoV-2, is where the repertoires were released. The samples were drawn from the first 160 participants of the ongoing ImmuneRACE study and from about 1,200 subjects provided by 6 global collaborators. Sample metadata almost always included a de-identified subject ID, COVID-19 status, age in years and sex. HLA class I and class II types, where available, came from metadata supplied by the sample provider rather than from assay-based typing.

CDR1 and CDR2, per the germline V gene (reference sequence), are SGHNT and YYREEE. There are 15 amino acids in the CDR3, from cysteine to phenylalanine inclusive. Only the CDR3 DNA stays, 45 bases, in frame from base 1. For this chain, trimming is 0 bases at the V end and 2 bases at the J end, and the number of junction bases without a gene match is 1. Participants in the prospective study were enrolled through a virtual design, were aged about 18 to 90 years, and lived in fewer than 30 United States geographic areas. Cohort assignment in the prospective study relied on participant-reported clinical history from a screening survey and a study questionnaire. Recovered participants in ImmuneRACE Cohort 3 were defined by two consecutive negative NP/OP PCR tests, clearance by a healthcare professional, or resolution of symptoms. Each participant in the prospective study had whole blood, serum and a nasopharyngeal or oropharyngeal swab collected by mobile phlebotomists. Prospective study participants could optionally give additional blood draws and questionnaires over an approximately 2-month period. Prospective study blood samples were shipped either frozen or at room temperature before DNA extraction.

The research as a whole found: The amount of clinical and demographic metadata varied by source and participant and was provided uncurated.

TCRbeta CDR3 regions were amplified from genomic DNA by means of the immunoSEQ Assay, a bias-controlled multiplex PCR. As for the original processing: The number of nucleated cells in each sample was estimated from the amplification of reference gene primers within the assay. Sequence reads were collapsed and filtered to measure the absolute abundance of every unique TCRbeta CDR3 rearrangement. For each sample, productive Simpson clonality was calculated by taking the square root of Simpson's diversity index across productive rearrangements. What TCRdb holds here is the immuneACCESS table cut down to in-frame rearrangements. Part of the clones is not present; checked against another copy, under half of the missing clones reflect an unresolved V gene, and the others are unexplained. V, J and clone size are taken as reported in that table, and D and trimming were inferred from the DNA itself. The sample profile shows 390,000 or so clones; around 87% of them were found once. The ten largest clones capture about 1% of the sample.

The V and J genes are TRBV5-4 and TRBJ2-7; 11 of the junction bases match TRBD1. The clonotype comes from a young man who had recovered from COVID-19. The specimen was PBMCs or T cells enriched from blood (not recorded which). Read as DNA, the sequence is TGTGCCAGCAGCTTGGGGACAGGGGGCACCTACGAGCAGTACTTC. The resulting protein is CASSLGTGGTYEQYF.